This T cell receptor beta chain was captured in a study of naive and memory T cell subsets (dated by TCRdb to the late 2010s). Background for the entire study: According to the figure summarizing the samples, there were around ten blood donors, 7 tuberculin skin test biopsies and 3 saline control biopsies. PCR2 was typically a SYBR Green qPCR stopped at a set threshold; low-input samples could instead use end-point PCR (about 6 cycles). Results the study describes overall, beyond this receptor: The potential sensitivity of the RNA-based method to TCR transcript changes with T cell activation and differentiation was acknowledged.

This clonotype was seen more than once but under ten times. The antigen this receptor binds is unknown. No much larger clonotype is one base removed from it; base qualities were not supplied. Trimming takes 6 bases from V and 4 bases from J, and the germline ends sit 18 bases apart. Its CDR3 holds 14 amino acids, cysteine through phenylalanine. Only the CDR3 DNA stays, 42 bases, in frame from base 1. The germline V gene (reference sequence) specifies DFQATT as CDR1 and SNEGSKA as CDR2. Library construction relied on 5' RACE. Four rounds of PCR, run with the SP2 primer together with nested alpha and beta constant region primers, were used to amplify the ligated cDNA. For the blood and skin samples, reverse transcription of TCR RNA was done with SuperScript IV along with alpha and beta constant region primers. Using T4 RNA ligase 1, an oligonucleotide carrying both the Illumina SP2 primer and a UMI was ligated onto the 3' end of the cDNA. The 12-nucleotide UMI was composed of two random hexamers separated by an eight-base spacer, which was included to prevent hairpin formation. From the second PCR onward, the TCR alpha and beta chain libraries were handled separately, and dual indexing was used for multiplexing. After pooling, the indexed libraries were analyzed by capillary electrophoresis and sequenced on either an Illumina MiSeq or NextSeq. PhiX DNA at about 5-8% was added to the libraries to raise base diversity and improve cluster recognition. Regarding the original processing steps: Demultiplexor took UMIs from read 2, joined the UMIs to the TCR sequence from read 1, and separated reads according to sample indices. Decombinator identified V and J genes and V-J junctions, assigning each TCR a five-part identifier including V and J deletions. UMIs were used by Collapsinator to correct sequencing errors and PCR amplification heterogeneity, so that a UMI-based abundance was obtained for each TCR. Identifiers were converted to nucleotide sequence by CDR3Translator and translated to amino acids, and CDR3 regions were extracted on the basis of terminal motifs. After normalization to the amount of input RNA, the error-corrected alpha and beta TCR counts from blood and from skin were compared. TCRdb took the public reads, trimmed them with fastp at Q25, ran MiXCR for clone calling and kept in-frame beta chains. Each entry merges the rows of one CDR3 protein and shows their most common DNA and genes. These V and J calls originate from TCRdb's pipeline instead of the authors' own analysis. The sample table contains roughly 60,000 distinct CDR3 sequences; only one count was recorded for over 7% of them. Of the sample, 8% to 10% falls within the top ten clones.

Using 3' ligation of a UMI-containing oligonucleotide to TCR cDNA, the study laid out a robust and sensitive protocol to amplify, sequence and analyze TCRs. Whole blood analysis involved drawing 2.5 ml of peripheral blood from adult healthy volunteers into Tempus tubes and then extracting RNA following the manufacturer's instructions. Total RNA was used without cell sorting and was treated with RQ1 DNase before reverse transcription, with a target input of 1 to 1000 ng. To check how robust the pipeline was in samples where T cells make up a minority population, libraries were built from skin biopsies and whole blood.

This receptor was obtained from a male donor in good health. This sequence uses TRBV20-1 and TRBJ1-2; the D gene is perhaps TRBD1, on 5 matching bases. The DNA is as follows: TGCAGTGCCACCGGGGGGGGTTTCGGCTATGGCTACACCTTC. It encodes CSATGGGFGYGYTF.